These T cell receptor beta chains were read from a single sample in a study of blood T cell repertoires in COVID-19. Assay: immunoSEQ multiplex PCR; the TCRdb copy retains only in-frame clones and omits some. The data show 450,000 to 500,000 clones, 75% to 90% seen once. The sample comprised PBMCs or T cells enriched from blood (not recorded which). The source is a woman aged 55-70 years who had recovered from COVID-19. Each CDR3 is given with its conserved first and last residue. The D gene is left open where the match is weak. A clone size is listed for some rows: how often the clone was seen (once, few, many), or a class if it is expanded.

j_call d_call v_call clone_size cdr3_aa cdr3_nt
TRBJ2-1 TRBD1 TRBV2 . CASSERGGPPGWEFF TGTGCCAGCAGTGAGCGAGGGGGCCCCCCGGGGTGGGAGTTCTTC
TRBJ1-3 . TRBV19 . CASSIRGTGNTIYF TGTGCCAGTAGTATAAGGGGAACTGGAAACACCATATATTTT
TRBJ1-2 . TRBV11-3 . CASSLGLGGYTF TGTGCCAGCAGCTTGGGGCTGGGGGGCTACACCTTC
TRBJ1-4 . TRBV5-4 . CASSLPGYNEKLFF TGTGCCAGCAGCTTGCCGGGGTATAATGAAAAACTGTTTTTT
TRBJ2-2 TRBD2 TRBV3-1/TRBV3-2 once CASSQDSGTNTGELFF TGTGCCAGCAGCCAAGATAGCGGGACGAACACCGGGGAGCTGTTTTTT
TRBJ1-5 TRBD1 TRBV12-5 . CASGLWTGGVNQPQHF TGTGCTAGTGGTTTGTGGACAGGGGGGGTCAATCAGCCCCAGCATTTT
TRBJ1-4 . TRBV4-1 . CASSWGFEKLFF TGCGCCAGCAGCTGGGGCTTTGAAAAACTGTTTTTT
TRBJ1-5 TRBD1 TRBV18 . CASSPGTGFNQPQHF TGTGCCAGCTCACCGGGGACAGGGTTCAATCAGCCCCAGCATTTT
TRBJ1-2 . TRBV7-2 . CASSLRRGVNYGYTF TGTGCCAGCAGCTTACGCAGGGGTGTAAACTATGGCTACACCTTC
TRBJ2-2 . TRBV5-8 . CASSLRRANTGELFF TGTGCCAGCAGCTTGCGCAGGGCGAACACCGGGGAGCTGTTTTTT
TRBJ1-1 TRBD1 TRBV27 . CASIPRTGFGTEAFF TGTGCCAGCATCCCTCGGACAGGGTTCGGCACTGAAGCTTTCTTT
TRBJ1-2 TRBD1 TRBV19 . CASSFPGQNYGYTF TGTGCCAGTTCATTTCCGGGACAGAACTATGGCTACACCTTC
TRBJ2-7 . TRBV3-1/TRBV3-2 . CASSQVSYEQYF TGTGCCAGCAGCCAAGTATCCTACGAGCAGTACTTC
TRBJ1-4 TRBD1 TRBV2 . CASSDPRGNEKLFF TGTGCCAGCAGTGATCCCAGGGGGAATGAAAAACTGTTTTTT
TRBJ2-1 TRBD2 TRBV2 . CASSELERGNNEQFF TGTGCCAGCAGTGAGTTGGAGCGGGGTAACAATGAGCAGTTCTTC
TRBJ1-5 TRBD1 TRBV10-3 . CAIQDRMNQPQHF TGTGCCATCCAGGACAGGATGAATCAGCCCCAGCATTTT
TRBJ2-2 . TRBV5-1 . CASSLDVRDTGELFF TGCGCCAGCAGCTTGGACGTACGGGACACCGGGGAGCTGTTTTTT
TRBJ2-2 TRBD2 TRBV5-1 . CASSQGGHGELFF TGCGCCAGCTCGCAGGGAGGGCACGGGGAGCTGTTTTTT
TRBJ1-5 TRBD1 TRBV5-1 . CASSLYRGGQPQHF TGCGCCAGCAGCCTATACAGGGGAGGTCAGCCCCAGCATTTT
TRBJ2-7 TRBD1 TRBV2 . CASSGQGLREQYF TGTGCCAGCAGTGGACAGGGTCTGAGGGAGCAGTACTTC
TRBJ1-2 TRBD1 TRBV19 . CASSTRTGGYGYTF TGTGCCAGTAGTACTCGGACAGGAGGGTATGGCTACACCTTC
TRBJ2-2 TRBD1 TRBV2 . CASSSQGANTGELFF TGTGCCAGCAGTTCCCAGGGGGCGAACACCGGGGAGCTGTTTTTT
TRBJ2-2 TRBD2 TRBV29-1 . CSVRLAGIANTGELFF TGCAGCGTGCGACTAGCGGGGATAGCGAACACCGGGGAGCTGTTTTTT
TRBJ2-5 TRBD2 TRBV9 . CASNLGTSGGETQYF TGTGCCAGCAACCTCGGGACTAGCGGGGGGGAGACCCAGTACTTC
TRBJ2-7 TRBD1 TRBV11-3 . CASSLGQGATSYEQYF TGTGCCAGCAGCTTAGGACAGGGGGCTACCTCCTACGAGCAGTACTTC
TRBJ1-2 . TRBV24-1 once CATSESGGRGSYYGYTF TGTGCCACCAGTGAAAGCGGGGGAAGGGGGTCTTACTATGGCTACACCTTC